These 21 T cell receptor beta chains were sequenced from one sample in a study of T-cell memory formation after mild COVID-19 (dated by TCRdb to the early 2020s). Preparation of the library involved 5' RACE. The reads were generated on an Illumina NovaSeq 6000. The public sequencing data were trimmed at Q25 with fastp and processed into clonotypes with MiXCR by TCRdb, which kept only in-frame beta chains. For every CDR3 protein sequence, its rows merge into one entry that carries the most common genes and DNA. This sample has around 300,000 distinct CDR3 sequences in its table, and roughly 13% of those were observed once. Approximately 21% of the sample comes from the top ten. The sequencing input was PBMCs or a T cell subset sorted from them (not recorded which). All receptors come from a man in his late teens or twenties who had mild COVID-19 (a few samples of this study predate the infection). The sample titles of this study are shuffled in the database, so cell type and time point are left out; the donor was told from shared clones.

This chain uses TRBV6-6 with TRBJ1-5; D is unresolved. This CDR3 is 15 amino acids long. V dropped 0 bases and J dropped 3 bases, with 9 bases sitting between them. The germline CDR1 and CDR2 sequences are MNHNY and SVGAGI (reference sequence). The CDR3 loop is CASSYSGGNNQPQHF. Written as DNA, the CDR3 is TGTGCCAGCAGTTACTCGGGAGGAAACAATCAGCCCCAGCATTTT.

This chain uses TRBV20-1 with TRBJ1-1; 10 bases fit TRBD1. CDR1 and CDR2 from the germline V gene are DFQATT and SNEGSKA (reference sequence). The CDR3 length is 12 residues. V was pared by 7 bases and J by 4 bases, with 3 bases of the junction left unmatched. The CDR3 coding sequence is TGCAGTGGGGACAGGGGTGGCACTGAAGCTTTCTTT. Protein sequence: CSGDRGGTEAFF.

The V call is TRBV11-2, the J call TRBJ2-1, with 7 bases that match TRBD1. Looked up from germline, CDR1 is SGHAT and CDR2 is FQNNGV. The CDR3 extends over 13 amino acids. J lost 3 bases, V lost 8 bases, and 4 bases had no gene match. For the CDR3, the DNA is TGTGCCAGCCATCGACAGGGCTACAATGAGCAGTTCTTC. Protein product: CASHRQGYNEQFF.

This clonotype has a handful of counts. V gene TRBV7-2 combines with J gene TRBJ2-5, with D tentatively TRBD2 (6 bases). The CDR3 is 15 amino acids. Trimming removed 5 bases from V and 3 bases from J, with 16 bases in between. CDR1 SGHTA and CDR2 FQGNSA come from the germline V gene. The CDR3 DNA reads as TGTGCCAGCAGCGACCTAGCGCGGGCAAAAGAGACCCAGTACTTC. Its translation is CASSDLARAKETQYF.

As regards this clonotype: A much bigger clone sits one base away, suggesting this may be a read error. The CDR3 loop is CASSQGRNTDTQYF. In nucleotides, the CDR3 is TGTGCCAGCAGCCAGGGGCGGAACACAGATACGCAGTATTTT. This rearrangement joins TRBV9 to TRBJ2-3; TRBD1 is a possible D gene (6 bases). Per germline, CDR1 SGDLS and CDR2 YYNGEE. Between the trimmed V and J ends, which lost 4 bases and 2 bases, there was a span of 11 bases. The CDR3 loop spans 14 amino acids.

The gene calls are TRBV27 and TRBJ2-7; no clear D. This CDR3 has 13 amino acids. CDR1 MNHEY and CDR2 SMNVEV come from the germline V gene (reference sequence). V gave up 2 bases and J gave up 0 bases, with 5 bases separating them. CDR3 nucleotides: TGTGCCAGCAGTTTAGCGGTCTCCTACGAGCAGTACTTC. Amino acids: CASSLAVSYEQYF.

This clonotype was counted a few times. The V and J genes are TRBV15 and TRBJ1-5; 7 bases line up with TRBD1. The V and J ends lost 5 bases and 2 bases, in that order; junction bases with no gene match: 6. The CDR3 is 15 amino acids. Germline-derived CDR1 and CDR2 are LNHNV and YYDKDF (reference sequence). The CDR3 spells CATSVRTGGNQPQHF. The DNA for the CDR3 is TGTGCCACCAGCGTTCGGACAGGCGGCAATCAGCCCCAGCATTTT.

The chain employs TRBV20-1 and TRBJ2-5; TRBD2 agrees at 8 bases. The junction had 6 bases not matched to a gene; V was cut back by 1 base and J by 5 bases. Per germline, CDR1 DFQATT and CDR2 SNEGSKA (reference sequence). The CDR3 runs to 14 residues. The CDR3 sequence is CSARVGLGRETQYF. CDR3 sequence (DNA): TGCAGTGCTAGAGTGGGACTAGGAAGGGAGACCCAGTACTTC.

The V call is TRBV4-1, the J call TRBJ2-7, with D possibly matching TRBD2 (6 bases). Trimming cost V 0 bases and J 3 bases, with 15 bases left between them. The CDR3 has 16 amino acids. Germline CDR1 and CDR2: MGHRA and YSYEKL. CDR3 sequence (DNA): TGCGCCAGCAGCCAAGATGGAGGGACGGTCGTCTACGAGCAGTACTTC. Its translation is CASSQDGGTVVYEQYF.

This clonotype was seen a handful of times. As DNA, the CDR3 is TGCGCCAGCAGCGTCCCCGGGACTAGCGCAGATACGCAGTATTTT. This encodes CASSVPGTSADTQYF. The rearrangement links TRBV5-1 to TRBJ2-3; 10 bases are a match to TRBD2. The CDR3 consists of 15 residues. Germline V gives CDR1 SGHRS, CDR2 YFSETQ. V shed 4 bases, J shed 4 bases, and the junction held 6 bases outside the gene matches.

This clonotype was picked up a small number of times. The DNA for the CDR3 is TGCAGTGCGGAGAATGGCTACACCTTC. Amino acids: CSAENGYTF. This rearrangement joins TRBV20-1 to TRBJ1-2; D unclear. The CDR3 loop spans 9 amino acids. V gave up 6 bases and J gave up 6 bases, with 5 bases separating them. The germline gives CDR1 DFQATT, CDR2 SNEGSKA (reference sequence).

This chain uses TRBV11-2 with TRBJ2-3; no clear D gene. Germline V CDR1 and CDR2: SGHAT, FQNNGV. Trimming took 5 bases from V and 5 from J, leaving 17 bases between them. The CDR3 spans 15 residues. The CDR3 protein is CASSRGLPLVDTQYF. The CDR3 DNA reads TGTGCCAGCAGCCGAGGTCTTCCCCTGGTAGATACGCAGTATTTT.

Ten or more counts support this clonotype. The J gene is TRBJ2-3, the V gene TRBV24-1; the match to TRBD2 covers 8 bases. After removal of 10 bases from V and 4 bases from J, the junction contained 12 bases not matched to a gene. This CDR3 has 15 amino acids. Germline loops: CDR1 KGHDR, CDR2 SFDVKD. CDR3 sequence: CATSPRAGAADTQYF. For the CDR3, the DNA is TGTGCCACTTCACCGAGAGCGGGGGCTGCAGATACGCAGTATTTT.

The chain couples TRBV7-2 to TRBJ2-3, with a weak D call TRBD1 (6 bases). Germline V gene data show CDR1 as SGHTA and CDR2 as FQGNSA. This CDR3 has 15 residues. V lost 6 bases and J lost 2, with 15 bases in between. CDR3: CASRRGQPFTDTQYF. DNA for the CDR3: TGTGCCAGCAGACGTGGACAGCCTTTCACAGATACGCAGTATTTT.

This clonotype was seen repeatedly, ten times or more. The rearrangement uses TRBV7-9 and TRBJ2-7, with D perhaps given as TRBD1 or TRBD2 (5 bases each). From germline, CDR1 is SEHNR and CDR2 FQNEAQ (reference sequence). The CDR3 totals 15 residues. Trimming pared 3 bases from V and 0 bases from J, leaving 12 bases between. CDR3 region: CASSFTGGRSYEQYV. Written as DNA, the CDR3 is TGTGCCAGCAGCTTTACAGGAGGTCGCTCCTACGAGCAGTACGTC.

This clonotype was seen a few times. The chain is built from TRBV5-4 and TRBJ1-1; D gene uncertain. Germline lookup yields CDR1 SGHNT and CDR2 YYREEE (reference sequence). Between the trimmed V and J ends, which lost 2 bases and 2 bases, there was a span of 10 bases. CDR3 size: 14 residues. The CDR3 spells CASSFFQTNTEAFF. The CDR3 region has the DNA TGTGCCAGCAGCTTTTTTCAGACTAACACTGAAGCTTTCTTT.

The chain combines TRBV7-9 with TRBJ2-7; tentatively, D is TRBD1 or TRBD2 (5 bases each). Trimming took 4 bases from V and 7 from J, leaving 14 bases between them. The CDR3 consists of 13 residues. The germline CDR1 and CDR2 sequences are SEHNR and FQNEAQ (reference sequence). DNA of the CDR3: TGTGCCAGCAGCTCCCAGGGACGATGGGAGCAGTACTTC. It is translated as CASSSQGRWEQYF.

This clonotype was counted only a few times. This rearrangement joins TRBV5-1 to TRBJ2-5; 8 bases agree with TRBD1. Germline V lookup: CDR1 SGHRS, CDR2 YFSETQ. Trimming at V came to 0 bases and at J to 7 bases, leaving 5 bases not matched to a gene. This CDR3 has 14 residues. The CDR3 region is CASSLAGQGVTQYF. The CDR3, as DNA: TGCGCCAGCAGCTTGGCAGGACAGGGCGTGACCCAGTACTTC.

This clonotype came up many times. This sequence joins TRBV13 and TRBJ2-1; 11 positions match TRBD2. The CDR3 is 17 residues long. Germline loops: CDR1 PRHDT, CDR2 FYEKMQ (reference sequence). V dropped 1 base and J dropped 6; count of bases not matched to a gene: 8. This chain's CDR3 is CASSLELLAGEGNEQFF. CDR3 bases: TGTGCCAGCAGCTTAGAACTACTAGCGGGGGAAGGCAATGAGCAGTTCTTC.

The sample holds a few counts of this clonotype. This sequence joins TRBV4-3 and TRBJ1-2; TRBD1 might be the D (5 bases). The CDR3 length is 14 residues. V was clipped by 3 bases and J by 4 bases, with 12 bases between them. Germline loops: CDR1 LGHNA, CDR2 YSLEER. CDR3 DNA: TGCGCCAGCAGCCAGGGACCGGGGACCTATGGCTACACCTTC. Its translation: CASSQGPGTYGYTF.

The chain links TRBV28 to TRBJ1-5; D ambiguous. The germline V gene has CDR1 MDHEN and CDR2 SYDVKM. The germline V and J ends were trimmed by 5 bases and 7 bases, with 9 bases remaining between them. The CDR3 extends over 12 amino acids. In DNA form, the CDR3 reads TGTGCCAGCAGTCCATCGGGGCAGCCCCAGCATTTT. Translating it yields CASSPSGQPQHF.